A selection of T cell receptor beta chains follows, all from one sample in a study of human T cells and chemical hapten exposure. Each CDR3 protein gets one entry after TCRdb re-called the RACE reads with MiXCR. This sample carries about 110,000 distinct CDR3 sequences, roughly 10% of them seen once, and the ten largest clones take about 3.4%. Sequenced here: whole blood, sampled in connection with sensitization to the hapten diphenylcyclopropenone (DPC). These receptors came from a woman in her 40s with alopecia areata. Some clones in this sample may be carry-over from other donors' samples. Each CDR3 is given with its conserved first and last residue. D genes are given only for firm matches. Clone size is given for some rows only: seen once, a few or many times, or a class if the clone is expanded.

v_gene	abundance	d_gene	j_gene	CDR3nt	CDR3aa
TRBV2	few	TRBD2	TRBJ2-1	TGTGCCAGCAGTAGCGGGGGGGCCCCTAACAATGAGCAGTTCTTC	CASSSGGAPNNEQFF
TRBV7-2	many	.	TRBJ2-1	TGTGCCAGCAGCCTACAGGGAGGTATGACCCACAATGAGCAGTTCTTC	CASSLQGGMTHNEQFF
TRBV4-3	.	.	TRBJ1-4	TGCGCCAGCAGCCAAGAAACGGATTACAATGAAAAACTGTTTTTT	CASSQETDYNEKLFF
TRBV7-9	.	.	TRBJ2-1	TGTGCCAGCAGCTTAGCCCTTTACAATGAGCAGTTCTTC	CASSLALYNEQFF
TRBV20-1	.	.	TRBJ2-1	TGCAGTGCCCCCTTGGGGACCTACAATGAGCAGTTCTTC	CSAPLGTYNEQFF
TRBV20-1	few	TRBD2	TRBJ2-1	TGCAGTGCTAGAGCCCACGGGGGGGGCGCCAATGAGCAGTTCTTC	CSARAHGGGANEQFF
TRBV7-3	.	.	TRBJ2-1	TGTGCCAGCAGCTCAACAGGGATGCCCTACAATGAGCAGTTCTTC	CASSSTGMPYNEQFF
TRBV7-8	few	.	TRBJ2-3	TGTGCCAGCAGCTTAGGGGACCCGGGCGGCACAGATACGCAGTATTTT	CASSLGDPGGTDTQYF
TRBV4-3	few	TRBD1	TRBJ2-7	TGCGCCAGCAGCCAACAAGACAGGGGGATCCACGAGCAGTACTTC	CASSQQDRGIHEQYF
TRBV28	many	.	TRBJ1-5	TGTGCCAGCCGAAGGACAGTCTATAGCAATCAGCCCCAGCATTTT	CASRRTVYSNQPQHF
TRBV29-1	many	.	TRBJ2-3	TGCAGCGTTGAAGGAAGGCACACAGATACGCAGTATTTT	CSVEGRHTDTQYF
TRBV5-1	few	TRBD2	TRBJ2-1	TGCGCCAGCAGCTTTGGGTACGGGACTAGCGGAAATGAGCAGTTCTTC	CASSFGYGTSGNEQFF
TRBV6-5	.	TRBD1	TRBJ1-1	TGTGCCAGCAGTTACTCGAACAGGGGACACACTGAAGCTTTCTTT	CASSYSNRGHTEAFF
TRBV19	few	TRBD2	TRBJ2-3	TGTGCCAGTAGTTGGACGGGGGGATTTCCAGATACGCAGTATTTT	CASSWTGGFPDTQYF
TRBV2	few	.	TRBJ2-1	TGTGCCAGCAGCCAGTTGGGGGGCCTAAGCTATGAGCAGTTCTTC	CASSQLGGLSYEQFF
TRBV29-1	.	.	TRBJ2-1	TGCAGCGTCTCCATCAGCTCCTACAATGAGCAGTTCTTC	CSVSISSYNEQFF
TRBV5-1	.	.	TRBJ2-5	TGCGCCAGCAGCTTGACAGCTTTTCAAGAGACCCAGTACTTC	CASSLTAFQETQYF
TRBV20-1	.	TRBD1	TRBJ2-2	TGCAGTGCTAGTCTGACAGGGGGATTTTCCGGGGAGCTGTTTTTT	CSASLTGGFSGELFF
TRBV28	.	.	TRBJ2-7	TGTGCCAGCAGTCAACGGACAAACGAGCAGTACTTC	CASSQRTNEQYF
TRBV29-1	few	.	TRBJ2-1	TGCAGCGGGGCCAGCTTGAGCTCCTACAATGAGCAGTTCTTC	CSGASLSSYNEQFF
TRBV6-2/TRBV6-3	many	TRBD1	TRBJ1-5	TGTGCCAGCAGTAACCCTATAGGGGGCGGTCAGCCCCAGCATTTT	CASSNPIGGGQPQHF
TRBV7-2	many	.	TRBJ2-3	TGTGCCAGCAGCTTTTACGGGGGCCTCACAGATACGCAGTATTTT	CASSFYGGLTDTQYF
TRBV19	few	.	TRBJ1-4	TGTGCCAGTAGTATGGGCCCAGGGACAAGTGAAAAACTGTTTTTT	CASSMGPGTSEKLFF
TRBV21-1	few	.	TRBJ1-6	TGTGCCAGCAGCAAAGCCGCCGGATCAGCCTCCTATAATTCACCCCTCCACTTT	CASSKAAGSASYNSPLHF
TRBV6-2/TRBV6-3	many	.	TRBJ2-7	TGTGCCAGCAGCCTCCCAACTAGATTCGCCGAGCAGTACTTC	CASSLPTRFAEQYF
TRBV14	many	.	TRBJ1-2	TGTGCCAGCAGCCAAGGAAGCAGGCACTATGGCTACACCTTC	CASSQGSRHYGYTF
TRBV6-2/TRBV6-3	.	.	TRBJ1-5	TGTGCCAGCACCCAGGAAGGGGATCAGCCCCAGCATTTT	CASTQEGDQPQHF
TRBV6-2/TRBV6-3	few	.	TRBJ2-2	TGTGCCAGCAGACCCACAGGGAAGAACACCGGGGAGCTGTTTTTT	CASRPTGKNTGELFF
TRBV5-4	few	.	TRBJ1-2	TGTGCCAGCAGCCATAACGGTAGGGCACCTAACTATGGCTACACCTTC	CASSHNGRAPNYGYTF
TRBV11-2	.	TRBD1	TRBJ2-1	TGTGCCAGCAGCTTATTCCCAGGGGGCTCCTACAATGAGCAGTTCTTC	CASSLFPGGSYNEQFF
TRBV7-9	many	TRBD1	TRBJ2-7	TGTGCCAGCAGCGACGGACAGGGAATTTTCTACGAGCAGTACTTC	CASSDGQGIFYEQYF
TRBV5-1	.	.	TRBJ2-3	TGCGCCAGCAGCTTGGCGGGCCTTATTACAGATACGCAGTATTTT	CASSLAGLITDTQYF
TRBV6-2/TRBV6-3	few	TRBD1	TRBJ2-6	TGTGCCAGTACCTACAGGGGGCTTAAGTCTGGGGCCAACGTCCTGACTTTC	CASTYRGLKSGANVLTF
TRBV9	many	.	TRBJ2-7	TGTGCCAGCAGCGTAGGAGTGAGCGGGCGCCTCTACGAGCAGTACTTC	CASSVGVSGRLYEQYF
TRBV4-1	many	TRBD1	TRBJ1-1	TGCGCCAGCAGCCTAGGGACAGGCAACACTGAAGCTTTCTTT	CASSLGTGNTEAFF
TRBV6-2/TRBV6-3	few	.	TRBJ2-1	TGTGCCAGCAGTAGGGAGAGCTCCAGCTACAATGAGCAGTTCTTC	CASSRESSSYNEQFF
TRBV5-6	few	.	TRBJ2-4	TGTGCCAGCAGCCCGGCGCCAGAGATCATTCAGTACTTC	CASSPAPEIIQYF
TRBV20-1	few	TRBD1	TRBJ1-1	TGCAGTGCACTACAGGGGGTTAACACTGAAGCTTTCTTT	CSALQGVNTEAFF